This T cell receptor beta chain was documented in a study of radiotherapy plus CTLA-4 blockade in lung cancer. Losses at the gene ends were 6 bases for V and 4 bases for J; bases not matched to a gene: 5. The CDR3 is made up of 14 amino acids. CDR1 KGHSH and CDR2 LQKENI come from the germline V gene. Measured with immunoSEQ multiplex PCR; TCRdb has only the in-frame clones, and not every one. The sample contains around 38,000 clones, approximately 86% of which appear only once. The V and J genes are TRBV18 and TRBJ1-4; 7 positions match TRBD1. This receptor was obtained from a human donor with non-small cell lung cancer whose response to radiotherapy plus ipilimumab could not be evaluated. Here the sequenced sample was peripheral blood, taken from a patient treated with radiotherapy plus ipilimumab. The chain's CDR3 is CASSRGQYNEKLFF. CDR3 sequence (DNA): TGTGCCAGCTCCCGGGGACAGTATAATGAAAAACTGTTTTTT.